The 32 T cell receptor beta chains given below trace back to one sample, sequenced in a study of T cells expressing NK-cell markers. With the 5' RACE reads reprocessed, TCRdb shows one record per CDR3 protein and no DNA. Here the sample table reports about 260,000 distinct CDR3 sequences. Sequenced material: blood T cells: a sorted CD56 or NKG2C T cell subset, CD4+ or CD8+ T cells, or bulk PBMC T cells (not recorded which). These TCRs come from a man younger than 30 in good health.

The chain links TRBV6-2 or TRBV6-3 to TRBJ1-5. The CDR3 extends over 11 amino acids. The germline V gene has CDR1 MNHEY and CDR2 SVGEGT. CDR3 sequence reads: CASSHGVFQHF.

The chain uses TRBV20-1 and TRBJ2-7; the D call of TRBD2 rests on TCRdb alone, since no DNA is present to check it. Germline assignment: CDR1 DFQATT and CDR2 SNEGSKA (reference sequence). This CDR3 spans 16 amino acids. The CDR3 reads CSARERGGRFSYEQYF.

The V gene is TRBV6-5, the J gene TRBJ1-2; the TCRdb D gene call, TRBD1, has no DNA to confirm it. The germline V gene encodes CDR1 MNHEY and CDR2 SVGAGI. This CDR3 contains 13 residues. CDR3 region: CASSYGQGPGYTF.

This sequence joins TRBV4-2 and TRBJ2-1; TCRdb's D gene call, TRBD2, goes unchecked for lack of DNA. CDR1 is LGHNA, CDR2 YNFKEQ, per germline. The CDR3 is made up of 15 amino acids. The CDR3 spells CASSPSAGGRNEQFF.

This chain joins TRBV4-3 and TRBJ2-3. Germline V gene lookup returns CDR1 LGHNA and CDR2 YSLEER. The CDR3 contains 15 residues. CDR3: CASSQESSGTDTQYF.

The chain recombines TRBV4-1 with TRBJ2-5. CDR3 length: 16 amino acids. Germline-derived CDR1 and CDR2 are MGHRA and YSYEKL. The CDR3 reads CASSQVFPIMRETQYF.

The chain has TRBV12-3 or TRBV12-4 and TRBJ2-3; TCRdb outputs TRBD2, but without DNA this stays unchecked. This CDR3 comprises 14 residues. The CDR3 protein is CASSPGLAGNTQYF.

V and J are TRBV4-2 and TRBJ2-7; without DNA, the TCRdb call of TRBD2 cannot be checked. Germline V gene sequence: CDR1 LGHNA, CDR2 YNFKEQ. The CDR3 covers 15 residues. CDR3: CASSHGSGGSYEQYF.

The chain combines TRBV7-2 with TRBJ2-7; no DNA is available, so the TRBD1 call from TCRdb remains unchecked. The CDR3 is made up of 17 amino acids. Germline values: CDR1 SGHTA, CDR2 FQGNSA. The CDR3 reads CASSLAHRRRSSYEQYF. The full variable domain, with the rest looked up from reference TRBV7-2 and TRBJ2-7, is GAGVSQSPSNKVTEKGKDVELRCDPISGHTALYWYRQSLGQGLEFLIYFQGNSAPDKSGLPSDRFSAERTGGSVSTLTIQRTQQEDSAVYLCASSLAHRRRSSYEQYFGPGTRLTVT.

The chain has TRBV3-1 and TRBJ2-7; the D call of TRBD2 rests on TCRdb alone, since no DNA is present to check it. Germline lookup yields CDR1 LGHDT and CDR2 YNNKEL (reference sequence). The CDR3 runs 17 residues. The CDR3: CASSQGRPPYIYYEQYF.

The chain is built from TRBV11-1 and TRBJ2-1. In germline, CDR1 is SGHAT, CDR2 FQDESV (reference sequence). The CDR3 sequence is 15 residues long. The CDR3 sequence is CASSRLRGAYNEQFF.

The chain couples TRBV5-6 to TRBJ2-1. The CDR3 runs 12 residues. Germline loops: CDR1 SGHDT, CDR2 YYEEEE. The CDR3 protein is CASSLYVGGQFF.

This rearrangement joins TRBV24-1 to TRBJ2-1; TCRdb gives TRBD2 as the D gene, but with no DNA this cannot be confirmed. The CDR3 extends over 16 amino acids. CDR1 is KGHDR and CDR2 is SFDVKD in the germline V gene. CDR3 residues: CATSDSVGVGYNEQFF.

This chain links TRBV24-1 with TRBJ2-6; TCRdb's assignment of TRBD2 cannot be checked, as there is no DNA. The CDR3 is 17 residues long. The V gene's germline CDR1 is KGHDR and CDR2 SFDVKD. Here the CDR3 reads CATSGTSGRSGANVLTF.

The CDR3 sequence is CASSQGTSGIETQYF. The rearrangement uses TRBV12-3 or TRBV12-4 and TRBJ2-5; TCRdb lists TRBD2, though no DNA is available to test this call. The CDR3 covers 15 residues.

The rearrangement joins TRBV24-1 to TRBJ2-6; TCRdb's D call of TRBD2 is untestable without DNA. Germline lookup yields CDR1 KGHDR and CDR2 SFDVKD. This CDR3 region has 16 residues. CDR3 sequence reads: CATSDTSGRAGNVLTF.

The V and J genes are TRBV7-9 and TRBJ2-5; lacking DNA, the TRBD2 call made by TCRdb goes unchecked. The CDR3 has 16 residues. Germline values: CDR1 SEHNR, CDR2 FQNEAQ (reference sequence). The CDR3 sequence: CASSSPGLAGRETQYF.

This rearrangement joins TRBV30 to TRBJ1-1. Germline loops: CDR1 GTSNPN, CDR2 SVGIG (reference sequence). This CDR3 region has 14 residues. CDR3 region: CAWSELIMNTEAFF.

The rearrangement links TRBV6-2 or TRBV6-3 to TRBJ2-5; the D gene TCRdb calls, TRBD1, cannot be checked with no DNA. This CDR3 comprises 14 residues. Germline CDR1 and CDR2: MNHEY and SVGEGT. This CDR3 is CASSYDLGRKTQYF.

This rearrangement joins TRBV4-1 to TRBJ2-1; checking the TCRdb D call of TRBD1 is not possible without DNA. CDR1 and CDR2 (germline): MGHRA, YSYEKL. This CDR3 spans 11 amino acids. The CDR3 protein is CASRGENEQFF.

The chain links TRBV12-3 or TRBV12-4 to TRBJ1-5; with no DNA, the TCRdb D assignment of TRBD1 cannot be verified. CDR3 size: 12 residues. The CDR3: CAIQGSNQPQHF.

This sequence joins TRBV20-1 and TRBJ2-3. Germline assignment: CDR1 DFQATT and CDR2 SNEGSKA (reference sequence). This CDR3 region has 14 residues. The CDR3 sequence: CSARDLSLTDTQYF.

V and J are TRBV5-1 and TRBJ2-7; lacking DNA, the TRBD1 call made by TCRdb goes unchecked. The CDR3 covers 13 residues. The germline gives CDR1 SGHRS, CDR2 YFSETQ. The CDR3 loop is CASSPGYVEEQYF.

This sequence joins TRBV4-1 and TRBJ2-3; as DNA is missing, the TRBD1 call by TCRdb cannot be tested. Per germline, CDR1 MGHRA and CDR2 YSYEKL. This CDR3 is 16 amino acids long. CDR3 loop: CASSPVRRTSTDTQYF.

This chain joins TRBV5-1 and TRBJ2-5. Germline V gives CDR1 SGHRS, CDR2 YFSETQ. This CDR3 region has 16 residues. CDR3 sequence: CASSFRKAVDQETQYF.

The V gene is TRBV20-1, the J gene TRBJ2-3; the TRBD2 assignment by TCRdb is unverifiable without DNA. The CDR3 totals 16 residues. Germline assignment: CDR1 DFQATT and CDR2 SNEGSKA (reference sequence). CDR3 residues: CSASFGVGLAGDTQYF.

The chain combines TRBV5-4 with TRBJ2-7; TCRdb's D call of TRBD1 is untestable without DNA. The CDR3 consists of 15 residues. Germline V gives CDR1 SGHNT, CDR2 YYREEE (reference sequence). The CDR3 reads CASSPASGQGYEQYF.

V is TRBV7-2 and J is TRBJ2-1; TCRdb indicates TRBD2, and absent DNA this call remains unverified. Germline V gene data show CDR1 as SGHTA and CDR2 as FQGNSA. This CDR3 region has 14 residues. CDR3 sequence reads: CASSDSGRLNEQFF.

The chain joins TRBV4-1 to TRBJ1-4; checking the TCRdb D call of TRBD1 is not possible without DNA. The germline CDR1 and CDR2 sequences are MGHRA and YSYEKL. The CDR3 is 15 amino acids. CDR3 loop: CASSQVGGVGEKLFF.

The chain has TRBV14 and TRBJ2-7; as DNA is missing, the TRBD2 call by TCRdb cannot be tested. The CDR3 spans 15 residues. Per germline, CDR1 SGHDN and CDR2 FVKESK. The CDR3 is CASSSNAGRNYEQYF.

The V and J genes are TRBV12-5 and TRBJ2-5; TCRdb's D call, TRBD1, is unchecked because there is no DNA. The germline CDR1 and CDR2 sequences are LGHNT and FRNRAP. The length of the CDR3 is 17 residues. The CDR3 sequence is CASGLDLDRGVAGTQYF.

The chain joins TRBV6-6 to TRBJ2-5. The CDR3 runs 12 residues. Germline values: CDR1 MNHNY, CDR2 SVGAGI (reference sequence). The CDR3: CASSTTKETQYF.